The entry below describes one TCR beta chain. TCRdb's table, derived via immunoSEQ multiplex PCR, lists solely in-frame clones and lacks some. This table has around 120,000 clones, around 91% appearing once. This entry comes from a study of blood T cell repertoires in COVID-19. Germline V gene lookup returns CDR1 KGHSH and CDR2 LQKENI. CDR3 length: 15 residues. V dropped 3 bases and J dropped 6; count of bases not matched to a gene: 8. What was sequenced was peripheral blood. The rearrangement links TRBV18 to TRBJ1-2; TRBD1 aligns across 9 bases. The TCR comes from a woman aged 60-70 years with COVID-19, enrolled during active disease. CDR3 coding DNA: TGTGCCAGCTCACCGAAGATACAGGGGGCGGATGGCTACACCTTC. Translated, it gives CASSPKIQGADGYTF.